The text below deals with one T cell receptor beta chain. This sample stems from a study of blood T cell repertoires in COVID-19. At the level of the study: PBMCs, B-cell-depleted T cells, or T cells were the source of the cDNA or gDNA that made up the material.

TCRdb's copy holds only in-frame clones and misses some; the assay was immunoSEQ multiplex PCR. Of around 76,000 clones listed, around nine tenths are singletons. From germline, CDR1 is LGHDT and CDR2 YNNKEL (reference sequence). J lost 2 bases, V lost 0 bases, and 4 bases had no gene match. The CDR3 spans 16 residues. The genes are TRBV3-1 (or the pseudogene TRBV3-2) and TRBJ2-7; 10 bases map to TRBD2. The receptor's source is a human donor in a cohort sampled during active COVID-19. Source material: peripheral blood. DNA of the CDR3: TGTGCCAGCAGCCAAGATCCACTAGCGGGAACCTACGAGCAGTACTTC. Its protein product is CASSQDPLAGTYEQYF.